What follows are 9 T cell receptor beta chains derived from one specimen sequenced in a study of blood T cell repertoires in COVID-19. Sequencing used immunoSEQ multiplex PCR; TCRdb keeps in-frame clones, though not all of them. Of 150,000 to 200,000 clones in the sample, approximately 86% are singletons; the top ten hold around 8.2%. The sample consisted of peripheral blood. All receptors derive from a man aged 60-69 years with acute or convalescent COVID-19.

This clone was seen only once. This sequence joins TRBV3-1 (or the pseudogene TRBV3-2) and TRBJ2-1; unclear D gene. From germline, CDR1 is LGHDT and CDR2 YNNKEL (reference sequence). The CDR3 extends over 17 amino acids. V lost 0 bases and J lost 8, with 20 bases in between. The CDR3 DNA reads as TGTGCCAGCAGCCAAGACTTCGTCTCCGCACAAAGTGATGAGCAGTTCTTC. Translated: CASSQDFVSAQSDEQFF.

Written as DNA, the CDR3 is TGTGCCAGCAGCGTTCCCGGGACAGGTTCCTACGAGCAGTACTTC. It encodes CASSVPGTGSYEQYF. The chain combines TRBV7-9 with TRBJ2-7, with TRBD1 matching over 8 bases. After removal of 5 bases from V and 1 base from J, the junction contained 7 bases not matched to a gene. The CDR3 runs to 15 residues. Germline loops: CDR1 SEHNR, CDR2 FQNEAQ (reference sequence).

The chain combines TRBV5-1 with TRBJ2-2, with 8 bases matching TRBD1. Looked up from germline, CDR1 is SGHRS and CDR2 is YFSETQ. The CDR3 has 15 amino acids. Germline trimming cut 3 bases from V and 4 bases from J; bases unmatched to any gene: 5. The CDR3 region has the DNA TGCGCCAGCAGCTCGACAGGGGAGTCCACCGGGGAGCTGTTTTTT. Amino acid sequence: CASSSTGESTGELFF.

The chain is built from TRBV6-5 and TRBJ1-1; D ambiguous. Trimming removed 6 bases from V and 1 base from J, with 12 bases in between. This CDR3 has 14 residues. Germline CDR1 MNHEY, CDR2 SVGAGI. CDR3 sequence (DNA): TGTGCCAGCAGCAGACGGAGTTCGAACACTGAAGCTTTCTTT. It specifies CASSRRSSNTEAFF.

As concerns this clone: Other DNA sequences in this sample translate to the same CDR3. The J gene is TRBJ2-1, the V gene TRBV5-1; TRBD1 aligns across 8 bases. The CDR3 is made up of 16 amino acids. Germline CDR1 reads SGHRS; CDR2 reads YFSETQ. V lost 2 bases to trimming and J lost 0 bases; unmatched junction nucleotides: 4. The CDR3 DNA reads as TGCGCCAGCAGCTTTTCCGGGACAGGCTCCTACAATGAGCAGTTCTTC. The encoded protein is CASSFSGTGSYNEQFF.

This clone was detected once. The chain couples TRBV19 to TRBJ2-1; 7 nucleotides match TRBD2. Losses at the gene ends were 5 bases for V and 9 bases for J; bases not matched to a gene: 7. The CDR3 has 13 residues. Germline V CDR1 and CDR2: LNHDA, SQIVND (reference sequence). The CDR3 region has the DNA TGTGCCAGTAGTGTGACGACTAGCCCTGAGCAGTTCTTC. Translation: CASSVTTSPEQFF.

The rearrangement links TRBV5-1 to TRBJ1-4; D is unresolved. The V and J ends lost 0 bases and 0 bases respectively, with 6 bases between them. This CDR3 has 15 amino acids. In germline, CDR1 is SGHRS, CDR2 YFSETQ. CDR3 in DNA: TGCGCCAGCAGCTTGGGTTCAGCAACTAATGAAAAACTGTTTTTT. Residues: CASSLGSATNEKLFF.

This clone showed up just a few times. The gene calls are TRBV7-9 and TRBJ2-2, with no clear D. The V end lost 1 base, the J end lost 7 bases, and 7 bases lay between the germline ends. CDR1 and CDR2 from the germline V gene are SEHNR and FQNEAQ (reference sequence). This CDR3 spans 13 amino acids. CDR3 region: CASSLEALGELFF. CDR3 coding DNA: TGTGCCAGCAGCTTAGAAGCTCTCGGGGAGCTGTTTTTT.

This chain joins TRBV5-1 and TRBJ2-7; 9 bases agree with TRBD1. V lost 4 bases and J lost 5; bases outside the gene matches: 7. CDR3 length equals 14 residues. Germline V gives CDR1 SGHRS, CDR2 YFSETQ. The CDR3 DNA reads as TGCGCCAGCAGCCCATTGGACAGGGGCCACGAGCAGTACTTC. As protein: CASSPLDRGHEQYF.